This T cell receptor beta chain was observed in a study of cytomegalovirus exposure and HLA in healthy donors. CDR1 SGHRS and CDR2 YFSETQ come from the germline V gene. CDR3 length: 13 amino acids. V was clipped by 7 bases and J by 1 base, with 12 bases between them. In regard to this clone: Its antigen remains unidentified.

General study results and limits: Later genetic work tied a missense DCLRE1C variant to beta-chain V and J trimming.

A multiplex PCR was run with 60 Vbeta primers and 13 Jbeta primers. Under the authors' procedure: Per a later analysis, the number of unique TCR beta chains was roughly 83 million, of which about 11 million were shared. Only in-frame clones appear in the TCRdb table, and some are missing; sequencing was by immunoSEQ multiplex PCR. V and J calls and clone size are copied from that table; D and trimming were computed from the DNA. The data contain about 69,000 clones, approximately 81% of them seen just once; the ten biggest clones take up around a fifth. The specimen sequenced was PBMCs. The source of this sequence is a woman aged 25 to 39 in good health and CMV-seropositive. The chain employs TRBV5-1 and TRBJ2-7, with a weak D call TRBD2 (6 bases). The CDR3 loop reads CASGGSESYEQYF. In DNA form, the CDR3 reads TGCGCCAGCGGGGGGTCGGAATCCTACGAGCAGTACTTC.